This TCR beta chain was documented in a study of cytomegalovirus exposure and HLA in healthy donors. The study, taken as a whole, reports: Follow-up analysis later connected one missense variant in DCLRE1C with trimming of TCR beta V- and J-genes. CMV serostatus was the only recorded immune exposure for donors.

Amplification used 60 Vbeta primers and 13 Jbeta primers. Clones were sequenced by immunoSEQ multiplex PCR, and TCRdb holds only the in-frame ones, with some missing. The sample comprises 180,000 or so clones, approximately 81% of which are singletons, and less than 2.5% rests with the top ten. At sampling all donors were nominally healthy, likely with unrecorded immune exposures. The CDR3 covers 15 residues. Trimming removed 3 bases from V and 2 bases from J; junction bases left unmatched: 2. Germline CDR1 MDHEN, CDR2 SYDVKM. Comments on this clone: Its antigen is unidentified.

Sequencing used PBMCs. J is TRBJ2-1 and V is TRBV28; TRBD2 matches 9 bases. The source is a woman aged 45-65 years in good health and CMV-seronegative. The CDR3 is CASSFGGRAYNEQFF. The CDR3 region has the DNA TGTGCCAGCAGTTTCGGCGGGAGGGCCTACAATGAGCAGTTCTTC. The whole variable domain, remainder taken from reference TRBV28 and TRBJ2-1, is DVKVTQSSRYLVKRTGEKVFLECVQDMDHENMFWYRQDPGLGLRLIYFSYDVKMKEKGDIPEGYSVSREKKERFSLILESASTNQTSMYLCASSFGGRAYNEQFFGPGTRLTVL.